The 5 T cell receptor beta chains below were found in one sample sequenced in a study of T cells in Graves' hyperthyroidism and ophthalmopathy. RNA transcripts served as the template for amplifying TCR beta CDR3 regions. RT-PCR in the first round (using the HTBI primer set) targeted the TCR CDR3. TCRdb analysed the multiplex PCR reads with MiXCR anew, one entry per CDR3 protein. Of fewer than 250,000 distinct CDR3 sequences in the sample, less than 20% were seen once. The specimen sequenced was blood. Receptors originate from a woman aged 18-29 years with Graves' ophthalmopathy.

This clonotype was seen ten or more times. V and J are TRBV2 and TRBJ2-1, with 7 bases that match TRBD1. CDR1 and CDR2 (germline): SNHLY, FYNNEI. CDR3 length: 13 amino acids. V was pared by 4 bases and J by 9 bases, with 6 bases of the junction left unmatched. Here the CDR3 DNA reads TGTGCCAGCAGTGGTGGACAGGCAGGTGAGCAGTTCTTC. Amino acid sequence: CASSGGQAGEQFF.

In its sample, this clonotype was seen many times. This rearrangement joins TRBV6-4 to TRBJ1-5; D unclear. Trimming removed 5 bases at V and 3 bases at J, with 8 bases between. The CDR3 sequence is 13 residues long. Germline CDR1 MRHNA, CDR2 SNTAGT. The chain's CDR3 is CASSLEVNQPQHF. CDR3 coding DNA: TGTGCCAGCAGTCTGGAGGTCAATCAGCCCCAGCATTTT.

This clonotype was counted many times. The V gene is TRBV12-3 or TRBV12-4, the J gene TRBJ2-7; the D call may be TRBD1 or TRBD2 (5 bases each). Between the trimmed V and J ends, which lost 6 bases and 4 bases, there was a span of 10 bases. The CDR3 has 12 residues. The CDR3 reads CASRFEGYEQYF. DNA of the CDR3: TGTGCCAGCAGATTTGAGGGGTACGAGCAGTACTTC.

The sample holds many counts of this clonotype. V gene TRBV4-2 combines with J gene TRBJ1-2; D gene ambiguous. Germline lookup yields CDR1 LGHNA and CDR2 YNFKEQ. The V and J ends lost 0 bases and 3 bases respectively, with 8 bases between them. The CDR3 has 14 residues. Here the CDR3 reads CASSQEARYYGYTF. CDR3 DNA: TGTGCCAGCAGCCAAGAGGCCCGCTACTATGGCTACACCTTC.

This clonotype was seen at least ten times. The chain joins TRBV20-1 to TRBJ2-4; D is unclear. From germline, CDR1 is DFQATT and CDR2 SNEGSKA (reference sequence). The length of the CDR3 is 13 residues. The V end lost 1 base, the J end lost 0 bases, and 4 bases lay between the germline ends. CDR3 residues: CSARGLAKNIQYF. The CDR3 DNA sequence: TGCAGTGCTAGAGGACTAGCCAAAAACATTCAGTACTTC.